The sequence of this T cell receptor (beta chain) was determined in a study of graft-versus-host responses after intestinal transplantation. Background on the study: Multivisceral, liver-intestinal, or isolated intestinal transplants were given to recipients. All recipients were given anti-thymocyte globulin induction, and tacrolimus and steroids were then administered for approximately 3 years.

The protocol was immunoSEQ multiplex PCR, while the TCRdb copy is restricted to in-frame clones and leaves out a portion. Here the sample spans about 8,900 clones, roughly a quarter being singletons. By sample share, this clone is medium-sized. Some 200,000 CFSE-labeled responder cells were plated with some 200,000 irradiated, violet-dye-labeled stimulator cells. The authors sorted proliferating CFSE-low CD3+CD4+ and CD3+CD8+ responders after the reaction. V lost 0 bases, J lost 6 bases, and 9 bases stayed unmatched. Germline V gene lookup returns CDR1 SGHRS and CDR2 YFSETQ. CDR3 length: 16 amino acids.

This material consisted of alloreactive CD8+ T cells from a mixed lymphocyte reaction culture, taken before transplantation. Subset reported: CFSE-low proliferating T cells sorted from roughly six-day pre-transplant mixed lymphocyte reaction (GvH or HvG direction). The chain is built from TRBV5-1 and TRBJ2-3; 8 bases are shared with TRBD1. This TCR derives from a human patient who was an organ donor for intestinal transplantation. For the CDR3, the DNA is TGCGCCAGCAGCTTGGGGACAGGGACTGTATTGGATACGCAGTATTTT. Its protein is CASSLGTGTVLDTQYF.